The entry below describes one T cell receptor (beta chain). Prepared TCR beta cDNA libraries contained unique molecular identifiers. TCRdb re-derived calls from the PCR reads in MiXCR, one entry per CDR3 protein. The sample holds about 810,000 distinct CDR3 sequences, approximately 57% seen once. This entry is derived from a study of post-analysis software for immune sequencing data. The source of this sequence is a girl aged 5 to 17 with multiple sclerosis. The sample was blood.

The DNA of the CDR3 is TGTGCCAGCAGCGGTGGGGGCCTAGCGGGAGTAATAGAGACCCAGTACTTC. It translates to CASSGGGLAGVIETQYF. V gene TRBV9 combines with J gene TRBJ2-7, with 10 bases fitting TRBD2. The closer fit of TRBJ2-5 to the DNA end suggests the J call may be wrong. This CDR3 comprises 17 residues. Germline values: CDR1 SGDLS, CDR2 YYNGEE.